These 32 T cell receptor beta chains were all obtained from the same sample, sequenced in a study of blood T cell repertoires in COVID-19 (dated by TCRdb to the early 2020s). The library relied on the immunoSEQ multiplex PCR assay. Not all clones reach the TCRdb copy of this immuneACCESS table, which keeps in-frame sequences only. Checked studies attribute under half of the gap to unresolved V genes and leave the rest unexplained. The sample table holds a few hundred thousand clones, of which 84% were seen once. The ten most abundant clones make up 15% to 20% of the sample. Sequencing was carried out using peripheral blood. The receptors were gathered from a woman aged 80 or over with active or convalescent COVID-19.

The chain combines TRBV27 with TRBJ2-7, with D perhaps TRBD2 (6 bases). V was clipped by 6 bases and J by 4 bases, with 19 bases between them. Germline CDR1 is MNHEY and CDR2 is SMNVEV (reference sequence). The CDR3 loop spans 15 amino acids. CDR3 amino acids: CASRPAGQGNYEQYF. The CDR3 DNA reads as TGTGCCAGCAGGCCCGCGGGGCAGGGTAATTACGAGCAGTACTTC.

This clone was seen just once. The chain employs TRBV10-1 and TRBJ1-2; D gene ambiguous. V lost 5 bases and J lost 1, with 14 bases in between. The CDR3 runs 15 residues. Germline V gene sequence: CDR1 WNHNN, CDR2 SYGVQD (reference sequence). CDR3 nucleotides: TGCGCCAGCAGTTCTAGGTGTGGCAGTAACTATGGCTACACCTTC. It is translated as CASSSRCGSNYGYTF.

This clone was detected only once. V gene TRBV18 combines with J gene TRBJ1-1; 8 nucleotides line up with TRBD1. Germline V gene lookup returns CDR1 KGHSH and CDR2 LQKENI. Unmatched junction bases numbered 14, after V lost 1 base and J lost 7 bases. CDR3 length equals 17 residues. The CDR3 loop reads CASSPRRTGRGHSEAFF. The DNA of the CDR3 is TGTGCCAGCTCACCACGACGAACGGGCAGGGGGCACAGTGAAGCTTTCTTT.

The chain carries TRBV7-9 and TRBJ1-3, with D possibly matching TRBD1 (6 bases). Germline lookup yields CDR1 SEHNR and CDR2 FQNEAQ (reference sequence). Trimming left V 5 bases short and J 0 bases short, with 11 bases between. This CDR3 spans 15 amino acids. CDR3 coding DNA: TGTGCCAGCAGCCGGGACACAGGCTCTGGAAACACCATATATTTT. Amino acids: CASSRDTGSGNTIYF.

The chain uses TRBV7-2 and TRBJ2-1; 10 bases map to TRBD2. The CDR3 covers 14 residues. CDR1 and CDR2 from the germline V gene are SGHTA and FQGNSA. J lost 4 bases, V lost 7 bases, and 4 bases had no gene match. The CDR3 protein is CASTPGLAYNEQFF. CDR3 in DNA: TGTGCCAGCACACCGGGACTAGCGTACAATGAGCAGTTCTTC.

The V and J genes are TRBV6-5 and TRBJ1-6; possible D gene TRBD1, 5 bases. V was cut by 4 bases and J by 2 bases, with 12 bases left in between. The CDR3 totals 16 residues. Germline V gene lookup returns CDR1 MNHEY and CDR2 SVGAGI. CDR3 sequence (DNA): TGTGCCAGCAGTTCGGGGGTAGGAACCTATAATTCACCCCTCCACTTT. It is translated as CASSSGVGTYNSPLHF.

The chain links TRBV6-5 to TRBJ2-7, with a possible D match to TRBD2 (5 bases). V shed 0 bases and J shed 2 bases, with 11 bases lying between them. The CDR3 has 15 amino acids. CDR1 and CDR2 from the germline V gene are MNHEY and SVGAGI. CDR3 protein: CASSYSVAYPYEQYF. The CDR3 DNA follows: TGTGCCAGCAGTTACTCGGTAGCGTACCCCTACGAGCAGTACTTC.

The chain joins TRBV19 to TRBJ2-7; 7 positions match TRBD2. J lost 4 bases, V lost 9 bases, and 12 bases had no gene match. Germline loops: CDR1 LNHDA, CDR2 SQIVND (reference sequence). The CDR3 is 14 residues long. CDR3 protein: CASRPASGDYEQYF. The DNA of the CDR3 is TGTGCCAGCCGGCCGGCTAGCGGTGATTACGAGCAGTACTTC. Full variable domain (rest looked up from reference TRBV19 and TRBJ2-7): DGGITQSPKYLFRKEGQNVTLSCEQNLNHDAMYWYRQDPGQGLRLIYYSQIVNDFQKGDIAEGYSVSREKKESFPLTVTSAQKNPTAFYLCASRPASGDYEQYFGPGTRLTVT.

The J gene is TRBJ2-1, the V gene TRBV10-3, with 7 bases identical to TRBD2. Per the germline V gene, CDR1 is ENHRY and CDR2 is SYGVKD. V shed 6 bases and J 7 bases; nucleotides not matched to a gene: 12. The CDR3 runs to 15 residues. The DNA of the CDR3 is TGTGCCATCAGGTCAACCGGGATGGGGGGGAATGAGCAGTTCTTC. This codes for CAIRSTGMGGNEQFF.

The chain is built from TRBV15 and TRBJ2-3, with D unresolved. Germline values: CDR1 LNHNV, CDR2 YYDKDF (reference sequence). There are 14 residues in the CDR3. Deletions cut 5 bases from V and 3 bases from J, with 12 bases between. The CDR3 loop is CATSYRFSTDTQYF. CDR3 DNA: TGTGCCACCAGCTACCGGTTTTCTACAGATACGCAGTATTTT.

The chain uses TRBV9 and TRBJ2-3; D not certain. V was shortened by 0 bases and J by 0 bases, with 8 bases between the two germline ends. The CDR3 spans 15 residues. The germline V gene encodes CDR1 SGDLS and CDR2 YYNGEE. CDR3 sequence (DNA): TGTGCCAGCAGCGTAGTGAGCGTTAGCACAGATACGCAGTATTTT. Translation: CASSVVSVSTDTQYF.

For the CDR3, the DNA is TGTGCCAGCAGCTTACCCGGTCTAGCGAGGTCCTACAATGAGCAGTTCTTC. It codes for CASSLPGLARSYNEQFF. The V call is TRBV11-3, the J call TRBJ2-1; TRBD2 might be the D (6 bases). The CDR3 has 17 residues. With 2 bases removed from V and 1 base from J, the gap between germline ends came to 15 bases. CDR1 is SGHNT, CDR2 YENEEA, per germline.

This clone has only one observation. The chain combines TRBV7-9 with TRBJ1-2; possible D gene TRBD1, 6 bases. The CDR3 is 16 residues long. Germline CDR1 reads SEHNR; CDR2 reads FQNEAQ (reference sequence). Trimming stripped 5 bases from V and 4 bases from J, with 20 bases between. This CDR3 reads CASSPLGSTGSYGYTF. In DNA form, the CDR3 reads TGTGCCAGCAGCCCACTTGGGTCAACAGGGTCCTATGGCTACACCTTC.

The chain carries TRBV7-2 and TRBJ2-7, with 9 bases matching TRBD1. This CDR3 contains 15 residues. After removal of 6 bases from V and 4 bases from J, the junction contained 10 bases not matched to a gene. CDR1 and CDR2 from the germline V gene are SGHTA and FQGNSA. CDR3 in amino acids: CASSLTPGQGYEQYF. Here the CDR3 DNA reads TGTGCCAGCAGTTTAACACCGGGACAGGGATACGAGCAGTACTTC. Filled out from reference TRBV7-2 and TRBJ2-7, the complete variable domain reads GAGVSQSPSNKVTEKGKDVELRCDPISGHTALYWYRQSLGQGLEFLIYFQGNSAPDKSGLPSDRFSAERTGGSVSTLTIQRTQQEDSAVYLCASSLTPGQGYEQYFGPGTRLTVT.

This rearrangement joins TRBV30 to TRBJ1-2; 8 bases line up with TRBD1. The J segment lost 6 bases and the V segment lost 7 bases, leaving 4 bases of the junction unmatched. This CDR3 spans 11 amino acids. Germline-derived CDR1 and CDR2 are GTSNPN and SVGIG (reference sequence). DNA of the CDR3: TGTGCCTACCCGACAGGGGATGGCTACACCTTC. This sequence encodes CAYPTGDGYTF.

As concerns this clone: The sample contains more than one DNA sequence encoding this CDR3. This sequence joins TRBV19 and TRBJ2-5; no definite D call. Trimming took off 1 base at V and 3 bases at J, with 3 bases between the two ends. CDR3 length equals 12 residues. CDR1 is LNHDA and CDR2 is SQIVND in the germline V gene (reference sequence). The CDR3 here is CASSIAEETQYF. In nucleotides, the CDR3 is TGTGCCAGTAGTATAGCGGAAGAGACCCAGTACTTC.

This chain joins TRBV13 and TRBJ2-1; D possibly corresponds to TRBD2 (7 bases). The CDR3 covers 17 residues. Germline CDR1 is PRHDT and CDR2 is FYEKMQ (reference sequence). V was trimmed by 5 bases and J by 2 bases, leaving 19 bases between them. The CDR3 loop is CASSGGRGGGAYNEQFF. In DNA, the CDR3 is TGTGCCAGCAGCGGAGGTAGGGGAGGGGGGGCCTACAATGAGCAGTTCTTC.

The chain is built from TRBV5-1 and TRBJ2-2, with 9 bases fitting TRBD2. The CDR3 loop spans 15 amino acids. With 5 bases clipped from V and 5 bases from J, the junction kept 7 bases outside the gene matches. The germline V gene encodes CDR1 SGHRS and CDR2 YFSETQ. The CDR3 here is CASRVSSGGTGELFF. The CDR3 coding sequence is TGCGCCAGCAGGGTATCGAGCGGGGGGACCGGGGAGCTGTTTTTT.

The V call is TRBV28, the J call TRBJ1-6; no clear D. The CDR3 extends over 15 amino acids. Trimming shortened V by 5 bases and J by 4 bases, and 12 bases separated the two germline ends. Germline values: CDR1 MDHEN, CDR2 SYDVKM. CDR3 sequence: CASSQSTLYNSPLHF. As DNA, the CDR3 is TGTGCCAGCAGTCAATCTACCCTTTATAATTCACCCCTCCACTTT. The entire variable domain, with the rest obtained from reference TRBV28 and TRBJ1-6, is as follows: DVKVTQSSRYLVKRTGEKVFLECVQDMDHENMFWYRQDPGLGLRLIYFSYDVKMKEKGDIPEGYSVSREKKERFSLILESASTNQTSMYLCASSQSTLYNSPLHFGNGTRLTVT.

The chain links TRBV11-2 to TRBJ1-3, with D possibly being TRBD1 (5 bases). CDR1 is SGHAT, CDR2 FQNNGV, per germline. This CDR3 spans 15 amino acids. The V and J ends lost 1 base and 1 base respectively, with 8 bases between them. The CDR3 region has the DNA TGTGCCAGCAGCTTAGCGGGGGGTTCTGGAAACACCATATATTTT. Residues: CASSLAGGSGNTIYF.

The genes are TRBV27 and TRBJ1-4, with 12 bases aligning to TRBD1. The CDR3 loop spans 15 amino acids. Germline CDR1 and CDR2: MNHEY and SMNVEV (reference sequence). With V trimmed by 9 bases and J by 5 bases, 7 bases remained unmatched. DNA of the CDR3: TGTGCCAGTGGGGACAGGGGGCCGCTCAATGAAAAACTGTTTTTT. It codes for CASGDRGPLNEKLFF.

The chain combines TRBV5-1 with TRBJ1-2; D is undetermined. Germline CDR1 SGHRS, CDR2 YFSETQ. The CDR3 has 13 amino acids. Trimming pared 3 bases from V and 5 bases from J, leaving 11 bases between. CDR3 residues: CASSSGSAYGYTF. CDR3 nucleotides: TGCGCCAGCAGCTCGGGATCGGCTTATGGCTACACCTTC.

The chain links TRBV6-6 to TRBJ1-1, with TRBD1 as a possible D gene (5 bases). The length of the CDR3 is 15 residues. V shed 4 bases and J shed 11 bases, with 23 bases lying between them. Germline V gives CDR1 MNHNY, CDR2 SVGAGI (reference sequence). The CDR3 sequence: CASSSQYSGSEQAFF. The CDR3 region has the DNA TGTGCCAGCAGTTCACAATACTCAGGGTCCGAACAGGCTTTCTTT.

J is TRBJ1-1 and V is TRBV5-4, with D unclear. There are 13 residues in the CDR3. V was clipped by 4 bases and J by 5 bases, with 12 bases between them. The germline CDR1 and CDR2 sequences are SGHNT and YYREEE (reference sequence). In DNA, the CDR3 is TGTGCCAGCAGCCCGGGAAGCAGGACTGAAGCTTTCTTT. This translates into CASSPGSRTEAFF.

As concerns this clone: The same CDR3 can be traced to other DNA sequences in this sample. The chain employs TRBV6-5 and TRBJ2-1; possibly TRBD1 for D (7 bases). This CDR3 spans 15 amino acids. Trimming removed 7 bases at V and 2 bases at J, with 15 bases between. Germline V gene sequence: CDR1 MNHEY, CDR2 SVGAGI. Written as DNA, the CDR3 is TGTGCCAGCACCCCGGCAGGGGGGCCCTACAATGAGCAGTTCTTC. Protein: CASTPAGGPYNEQFF.

J is TRBJ2-7 and V is TRBV18; D is unclear. Germline V CDR1 and CDR2: KGHSH, LQKENI. V was trimmed by 5 bases and J by 3 bases, leaving 17 bases between them. This CDR3 contains 15 residues. The CDR3 here is CASSTSLAQNYEQYF. CDR3 DNA: TGTGCCAGCTCAACCTCTTTGGCACAGAACTACGAGCAGTACTTC.

This chain uses TRBV6-6 with TRBJ1-1, with D possibly being TRBD1 (5 bases). Germline assignment: CDR1 MNHNY and CDR2 SVGAGI (reference sequence). V was pared by 6 bases and J by 5 bases, with 16 bases between. The CDR3 sequence is 14 residues long. The CDR3 nucleotides are TGTGCCAGCAGGTTAACAGGATTGAGTACTGAAGCTTTCTTT. This codes for CASRLTGLSTEAFF.

This clone was picked up a small number of times. The chain uses TRBV10-3 and TRBJ1-1; 8 bases match TRBD1. Germline trimming cut 6 bases from V and 3 bases from J; bases unmatched to any gene: 12. The germline V gene has CDR1 ENHRY and CDR2 SYGVKD. This CDR3 comprises 16 residues. DNA for the CDR3: TGTGCCATCAGCCCGCAGGGGGCGCGTGAGGACACTGAAGCTTTCTTT. This translates into CAISPQGAREDTEAFF.

This sequence joins TRBV2 and TRBJ1-2, with TRBD1 matching over 8 bases. V lost 8 bases and J lost 7; bases outside the gene matches: 9. This CDR3 has 13 amino acids. Germline V gene sequence: CDR1 SNHLY, CDR2 FYNNEI. The CDR3 DNA follows: TGTGCCAGCCTTAAGCAGGGGGCGGGTGGCTACACCTTC. Translation: CASLKQGAGGYTF.

This clone was recorded once. CDR3 in amino acids: CASSPSQGLGEKLFF. In DNA form, the CDR3 reads TGTGCCAGCTCACCATCTCAGGGTCTGGGTGAAAAACTGTTTTTT. This chain uses TRBV18 with TRBJ1-4; D perhaps matches TRBD1 (5 bases). This CDR3 is 15 amino acids long. V lost 2 bases and J lost 7, with 14 bases in between. From germline, CDR1 is KGHSH and CDR2 LQKENI.

The chain joins TRBV6-6 to TRBJ2-6, with 9 bases matching TRBD2. The ends lost 5 bases at V and 0 bases at J; junction bases unmatched: 5. The CDR3 consists of 17 residues. The germline CDR1 and CDR2 sequences are MNHNY and SVGAGI (reference sequence). This chain's CDR3 is CASSPAGGLSGANVLTF. The CDR3 DNA sequence: TGTGCCAGCAGTCCAGCGGGGGGACTCTCTGGGGCCAACGTCCTGACTTTC.

This rearrangement joins TRBV19 to TRBJ2-1; 8 bases are shared with TRBD2. CDR3 length equals 16 residues. V trimming: 3 bases; J trimming: 9 bases; junction bases outside the gene matches: 13. Germline-derived CDR1 and CDR2 are LNHDA and SQIVND (reference sequence). In DNA form, the CDR3 reads TGTGCCAGTAGTATTGTTAGCGGGAATTTAAAGGGTGAGCAGTTCTTC. This gives the protein CASSIVSGNLKGEQFF.